Listed below are T cell receptor beta chains from one sample, sequenced in a study of blood T cell repertoires in COVID-19. The table came from immunoSEQ multiplex PCR; TCRdb's copy has only in-frame clones and leaves some out. Here the sample spans roughly 310,000 clones, about 88% being singletons. Specimen: PBMCs or T cells enriched from blood (not recorded which). These receptors all come from a woman aged 40 to 49 who had recovered from COVID-19. CDR3s leave out the opening cysteine and the closing phenylalanine or tryptophan.

V	CDR3
TRBV27	ASRPRGATGELF
TRBV6-4	ASSDSCGRAKETQY
TRBV7-9	ASSRQGLRSTGELF
TRBV19	ASSINPQRNIQY
TRBV28	ASSFYRGANEKLF
TRBV7-8	ASSLVTPGLASNQPQH
TRBV5-6	ASSLGPLEGETQY
TRBV29-1	SVARGSVTDTQY
TRBV28	ASSLAGRGGRNEQF
TRBV5-1	ASIPEDTMNTEAF
TRBV20-1	KPGGLYEQY
TRBV6-1	ASSERQGMNTEAF
TRBV6-2/TRBV6-3	ASSYAGIHNYGYT
TRBV28	ASTLPGGVDTEAF
TRBV27	ASSYVEGTEAF
TRBV7-8	ASSQGWGPKRF
TRBV4-2	ASSQERDSGGSYEQY
TRBV6-2/TRBV6-3	ASSQDSPYEQY
TRBV28	ASTRGGSTEKLF
TRBV4-2	ASRLARGSNEQF
TRBV29-1	SVEGGTSGGLYNEQF
TRBV20-1	SARTSTEAF
TRBV7-9	ASSSGTGRNEQF
TRBV19	ASSLAGGAQY
TRBV5-1	ASSPAASRSTDTQY
TRBV7-6	ASSFLAGGVTGELF
TRBV11-2	ASSLTSGLTDTQY
TRBV2	ASSEGQGQDIQY
TRBV27	ASSFMGPGGRTDTQY
TRBV6-2/TRBV6-3	ASSYGRSSYEQY
TRBV7-3	ASSPLGTSVETQY
TRBV9	ASSVRSGGAGNEQF
TRBV5-4	ASSLGAGQASGYEQY
TRBV9	ASSAATGGKGNTIY
TRBV30	AWGDRELDQPQH
TRBV18	ASSPQAPGTSSYNEQF
TRBV4-1	ASSHTRPGQGLYEQY
TRBV18	ASSRTGYEQY
TRBV9	ASSASPGLGFHEQY
TRBV19	ASSMGLNTEAF
TRBV5-5	ASSLEQDTRSPLH
TRBV28	ASRTTENYGYT